This record concerns one T cell receptor (beta chain) sequence. Its antigen is undetermined. The assay was immunoSEQ multiplex PCR, and TCRdb's table has in-frame clones only and misses some. The table has hundreds of thousands of clones, 89% seen once; the top ten hold about 1.5%. This entry is derived from a study of Ad26.COV2.S vaccination and SARS-CoV-2 variants. Looking at the study overall: Donor got 5x10^10 or 1x10^11 viral particles of Ad26.COV2.S. Study-wide results and caveats: It was reported that spike-specific CD8+ and CD4+ T cell responses were substantially broad after vaccination.

CDR1 and CDR2 (germline): LNHDA, SQIVND (reference sequence). The CDR3 spans 12 residues. The ends were cut back, 6 bases at V and 7 bases at J, with 7 bases in the middle. As to treatment: roughly 18 received Ad26.COV2.S at low or high dose, single or two shots; 5 received placebo; per-sample allocation not given. After the first vaccine or placebo injection, samples were drawn on day 63. An Ad26 vector expressing Wuhan-strain SARS-CoV-2 spike constituted the vaccine. Sequenced material: peripheral blood, taken in a trial of Ad26.COV2.S vaccine versus placebo. V usage is TRBV19 and J usage is TRBJ1-6; no reliable D call. The receptor was derived from a person aged 18 to 59 who received the Ad26.COV2.S COVID-19 vaccine or a placebo. The CDR3 sequence is CASRSGNSPLHF. CDR3 sequence (DNA): TGTGCCAGTAGGTCGGGCAATTCACCCCTCCACTTT.